Listed below are T cell receptor beta chains from one sample, sequenced in a study of blood T cell repertoires in COVID-19. Clones were sequenced by immunoSEQ multiplex PCR, and TCRdb holds only the in-frame ones, with some missing. This sample yields under 350,000 clones, of which under 90% are seen a single time; over 9% belongs to the top ten. Source material: peripheral blood. These TCRs come from a woman in her forties or fifties who had recovered from COVID-19. Each CDR3 is given without its conserved first and last residue.

j_call,v_call,cdr3_aa
TRBJ2-1,TRBV4-3,ASSQGSGGYSYNEQF
TRBJ1-1,TRBV5-1,ASSFASIMNTEAF
TRBJ2-7,TRBV5-8,ASSYRPGTSGTKTYEQY
TRBJ2-2,TRBV6-5,ASRHRETNTGELF
TRBJ1-1,TRBV28,ASTNGGVSGTEAF
TRBJ1-4,TRBV10-3,AISDEWTNEKLF
TRBJ2-1,TRBV9,ASSVAPQGRGGEQF
TRBJ1-1,TRBV6-1,ASSESLTEAF
TRBJ1-1,TRBV27,ASRTGGNTEAF
TRBJ1-1,TRBV5-1,ASSPDRGGTEAF
TRBJ1-3,TRBV27,ASSLYGWSHSGNTIY
TRBJ2-3,TRBV5-1,ASRGASDTQY
TRBJ2-5,TRBV24-1,ATSDHPGGGALETQY
TRBJ2-1,TRBV30,AWGREREQF
TRBJ1-4,TRBV2,ASSEGQGSYEKLF
TRBJ1-1,TRBV12-3/TRBV12-4,ASRGTRAF
TRBJ2-5,TRBV27,ASSFAGVGETQY
TRBJ1-3,TRBV29-1,SVSGTEKSSGNTIY
TRBJ2-1,TRBV19,ASSIDTGLRGEQF
TRBJ2-3,TRBV24-1,ATSDSWAGDTQY
TRBJ1-3,TRBV5-8,ASSPPTGYRGNTIY
TRBJ1-2,TRBV30,AWWGGDGYT
TRBJ2-6,TRBV19,ASSWQSSGANVLT
TRBJ2-1,TRBV20-1,SASARLAGWDEQF